This T cell receptor (beta chain) was found in a study of CD8 T cells in Susac syndrome. The RNA, about 0.45 to 1 ug, was put through reverse transcription using random hexamers. It was immunoSEQ multiplex PCR that amplified TCR beta CDR3 across 54 Vbeta and 13 Jbeta. TCRdb re-called the immunoSEQ multiplex PCR reads through MiXCR, storing one row per CDR3 protein. The sample lists fewer than 150,000 distinct CDR3 sequences, 90% to 95% occurring once. Trimming shortened V by 3 bases and J by 10 bases, and 17 bases separated the two germline ends. Germline CDR1 SGHNT, CDR2 YYREEE (reference sequence). This CDR3 is 15 amino acids long.

The TCR originated in a human donor with multiple sclerosis. The J gene is TRBJ1-6, the V gene TRBV5-4, with a tentative D call TRBD1 (6 bases). Sequencing used CD4+ T cells from PBMCs. DNA for the CDR3: TGTGCCAGCAGCTCCGCGGGGGGCTGGAACTCACCCCTCCACTTT. Its protein product is CASSSAGGWNSPLHF.